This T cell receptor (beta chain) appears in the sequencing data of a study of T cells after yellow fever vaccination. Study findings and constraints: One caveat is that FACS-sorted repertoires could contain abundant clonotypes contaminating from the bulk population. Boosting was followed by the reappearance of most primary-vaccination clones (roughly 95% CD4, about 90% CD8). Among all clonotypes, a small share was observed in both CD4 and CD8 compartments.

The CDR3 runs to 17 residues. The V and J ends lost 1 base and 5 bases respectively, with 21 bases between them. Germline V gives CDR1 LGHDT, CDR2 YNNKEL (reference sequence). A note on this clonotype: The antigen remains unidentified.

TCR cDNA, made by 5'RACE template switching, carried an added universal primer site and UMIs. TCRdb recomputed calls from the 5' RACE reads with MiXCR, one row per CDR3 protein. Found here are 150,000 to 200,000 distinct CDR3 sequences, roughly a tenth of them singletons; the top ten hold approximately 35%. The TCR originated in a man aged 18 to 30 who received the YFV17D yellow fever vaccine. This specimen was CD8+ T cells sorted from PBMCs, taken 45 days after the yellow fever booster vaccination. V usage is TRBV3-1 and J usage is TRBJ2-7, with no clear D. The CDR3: CASSQVSTYRGLDEQYF. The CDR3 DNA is TGTGCCAGCAGCCAAGTATCGACCTACAGAGGTCTGGACGAGCAGTACTTC.